The clone carrying this T cell receptor (beta chain) has just a few counts. Its target is unknown. Donors counted as nominally healthy when sampled, yet unrecorded immune exposures were likely. V was shortened by 1 base and J by 14 bases, with 12 bases between the two germline ends. CDR1 and CDR2 from the germline V gene are SEHNR and FQNEAQ (reference sequence). The CDR3 loop spans 12 amino acids. These data originate in a study of cytomegalovirus exposure and HLA in healthy donors. PCR primers comprised 60 Vbeta and 13 Jbeta primers. Data came from immunoSEQ multiplex PCR; TCRdb stores just in-frame clones and leaves some out. The sample lists 120,000 or so clones; approximately 17% were seen once. Findings and caveats of the study: The study recorded more than 150 TCR beta chains that were cytomegalovirus-associated.

This receptor was identified in a female donor in good health and CMV-seropositive. J is TRBJ2-1 and V is TRBV7-9, with D tentatively TRBD1 (6 bases). Sequencing input: PBMCs. CDR3 in amino acids: CASSLESRGEFF. The DNA of the CDR3 is TGTGCCAGCAGCTTAGAGAGCAGGGGAGAGTTCTTC.